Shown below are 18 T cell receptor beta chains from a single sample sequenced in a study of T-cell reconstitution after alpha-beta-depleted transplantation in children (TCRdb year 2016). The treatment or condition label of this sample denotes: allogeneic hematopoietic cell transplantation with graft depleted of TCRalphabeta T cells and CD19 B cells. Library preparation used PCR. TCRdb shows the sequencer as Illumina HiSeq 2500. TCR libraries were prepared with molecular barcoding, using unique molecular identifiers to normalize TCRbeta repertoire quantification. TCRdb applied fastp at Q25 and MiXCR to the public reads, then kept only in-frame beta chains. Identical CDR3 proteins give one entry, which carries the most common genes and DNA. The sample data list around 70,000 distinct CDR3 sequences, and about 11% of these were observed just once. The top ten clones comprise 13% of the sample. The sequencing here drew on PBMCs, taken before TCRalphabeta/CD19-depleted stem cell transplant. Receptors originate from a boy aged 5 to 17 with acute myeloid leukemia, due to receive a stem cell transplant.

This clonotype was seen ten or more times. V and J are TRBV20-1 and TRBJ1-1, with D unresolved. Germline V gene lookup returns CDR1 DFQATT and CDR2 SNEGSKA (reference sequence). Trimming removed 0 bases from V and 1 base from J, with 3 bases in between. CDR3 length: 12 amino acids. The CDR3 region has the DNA TGCAGTGCTAGAGAGGAGAACACTGAAGCTTTCTTT. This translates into CSAREENTEAFF.

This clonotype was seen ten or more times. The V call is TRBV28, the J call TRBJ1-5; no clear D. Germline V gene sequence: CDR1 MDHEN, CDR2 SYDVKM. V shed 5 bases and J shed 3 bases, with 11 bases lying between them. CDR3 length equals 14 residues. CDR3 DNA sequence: TGTGCCAGCAGTAACCAGATGGCCAATCAGCCCCAGCATTTT. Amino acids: CASSNQMANQPQHF.

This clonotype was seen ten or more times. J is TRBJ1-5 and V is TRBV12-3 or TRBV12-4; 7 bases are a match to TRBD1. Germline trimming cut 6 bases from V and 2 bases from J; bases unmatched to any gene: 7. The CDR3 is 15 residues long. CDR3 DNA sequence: TGTGCCAGCAGGCTAGATACAGGGGGCAATCAGCCCCAGCATTTT. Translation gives CASRLDTGGNQPQHF.

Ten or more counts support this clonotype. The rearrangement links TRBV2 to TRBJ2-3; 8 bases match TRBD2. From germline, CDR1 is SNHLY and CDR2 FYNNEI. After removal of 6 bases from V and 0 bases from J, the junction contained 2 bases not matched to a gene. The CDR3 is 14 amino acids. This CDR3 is CASRAGGSTDTQYF. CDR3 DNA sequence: TGTGCCAGCAGGGCGGGAGGTAGCACAGATACGCAGTATTTT.

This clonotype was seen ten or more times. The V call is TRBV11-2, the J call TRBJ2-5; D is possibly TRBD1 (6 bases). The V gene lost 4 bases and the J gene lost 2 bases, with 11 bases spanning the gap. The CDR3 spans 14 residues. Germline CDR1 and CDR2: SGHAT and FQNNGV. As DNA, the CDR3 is TGTGCCAGCAGCTCCGGGACACCTCAAGAGACCCAGTACTTC. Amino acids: CASSSGTPQETQYF. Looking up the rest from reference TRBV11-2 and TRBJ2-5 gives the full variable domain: EAGVAQSPRYKIIEKRQSVAFWCNPISGHATLYWYQQILGQGPKLLIQFQNNGVVDDSQLPKDRFSAERLKGVDSTLKIQPAKLEDSAVYLCASSSGTPQETQYFGPGTRLLVL.

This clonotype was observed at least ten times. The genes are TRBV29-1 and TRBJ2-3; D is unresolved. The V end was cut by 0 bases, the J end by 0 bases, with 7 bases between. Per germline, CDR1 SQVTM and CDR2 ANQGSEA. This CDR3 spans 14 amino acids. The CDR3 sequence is CSVEERLSTDTQYF. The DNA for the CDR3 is TGCAGCGTTGAAGAGAGGCTTAGCACAGATACGCAGTATTTT.

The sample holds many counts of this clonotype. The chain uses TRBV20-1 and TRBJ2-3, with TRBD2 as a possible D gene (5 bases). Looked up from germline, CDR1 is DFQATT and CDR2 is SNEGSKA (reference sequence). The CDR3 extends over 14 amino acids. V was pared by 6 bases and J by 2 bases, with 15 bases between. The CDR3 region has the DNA TGCAGTGCCCGAGGTGAGGGCCCCACAGATACGCAGTATTTT. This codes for CSARGEGPTDTQYF.

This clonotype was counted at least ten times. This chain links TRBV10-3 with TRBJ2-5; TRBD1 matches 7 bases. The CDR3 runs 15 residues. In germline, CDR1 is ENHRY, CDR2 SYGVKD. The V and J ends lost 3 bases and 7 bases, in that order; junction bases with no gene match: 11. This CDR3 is CAISETGTESGTQYF. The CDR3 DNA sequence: TGTGCCATCAGTGAAACCGGGACAGAGAGTGGGACCCAGTACTTC.

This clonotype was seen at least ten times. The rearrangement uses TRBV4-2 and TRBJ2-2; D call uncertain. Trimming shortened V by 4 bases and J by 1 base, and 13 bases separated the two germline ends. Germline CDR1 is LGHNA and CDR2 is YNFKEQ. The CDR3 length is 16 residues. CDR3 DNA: TGTGCCAGCAGCCCGCAACGGGCGCAGAACACCGGGGAGCTGTTTTTT. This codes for CASSPQRAQNTGELFF.

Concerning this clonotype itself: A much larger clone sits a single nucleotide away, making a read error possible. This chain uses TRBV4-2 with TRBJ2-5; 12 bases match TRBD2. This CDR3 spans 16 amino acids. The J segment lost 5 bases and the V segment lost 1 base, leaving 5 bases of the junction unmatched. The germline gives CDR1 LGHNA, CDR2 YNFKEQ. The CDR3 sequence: CASSQGLAGVPETQYF. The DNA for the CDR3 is TGTGCCAGCAGCCAAGGACTAGCGGGGGTGCCGGAGACCCAGTACTTC.

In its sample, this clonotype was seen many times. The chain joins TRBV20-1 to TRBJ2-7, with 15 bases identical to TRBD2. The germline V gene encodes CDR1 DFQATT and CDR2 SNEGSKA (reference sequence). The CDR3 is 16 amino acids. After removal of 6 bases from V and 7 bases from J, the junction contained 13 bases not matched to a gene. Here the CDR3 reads CSAEGLAGGPTREQYF. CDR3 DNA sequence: TGCAGTGCGGAAGGACTAGCGGGAGGGCCGACTAGGGAGCAGTACTTC.

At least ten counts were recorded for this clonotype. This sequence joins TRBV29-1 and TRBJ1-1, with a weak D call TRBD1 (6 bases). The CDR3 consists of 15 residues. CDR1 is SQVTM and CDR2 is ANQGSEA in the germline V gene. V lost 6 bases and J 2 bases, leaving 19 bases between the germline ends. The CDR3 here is CSVGGEQGRNTEAFF. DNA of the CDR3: TGCAGCGTCGGCGGTGAACAGGGTCGTAACACTGAAGCTTTCTTT.

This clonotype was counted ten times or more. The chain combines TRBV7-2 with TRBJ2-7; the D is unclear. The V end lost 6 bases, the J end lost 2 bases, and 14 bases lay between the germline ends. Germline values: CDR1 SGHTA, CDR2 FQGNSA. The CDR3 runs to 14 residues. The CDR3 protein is CASRPGKRTYEQYF. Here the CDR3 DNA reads TGTGCCAGCAGACCTGGGAAGAGAACCTACGAGCAGTACTTC.

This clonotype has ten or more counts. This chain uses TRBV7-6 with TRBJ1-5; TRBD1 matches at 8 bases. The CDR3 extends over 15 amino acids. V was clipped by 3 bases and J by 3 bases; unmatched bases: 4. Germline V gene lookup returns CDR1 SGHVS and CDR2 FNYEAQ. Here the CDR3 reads CASSLGTGVNQPQHF. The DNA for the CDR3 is TGTGCCAGCAGCTTGGGGACAGGAGTCAATCAGCCCCAGCATTTT.

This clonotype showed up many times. DNA for the CDR3: TGTGCCAGCAGCTTAATCCAGAACCACAATGAGCAGTTCTTC. As protein: CASSLIQNHNEQFF. This chain connects TRBV7-3 to TRBJ2-1; D gene uncertain. The CDR3 contains 14 residues. Trimming shortened V by 1 base and J by 5 bases, and 9 bases separated the two germline ends. Germline V gene sequence: CDR1 SGHTA, CDR2 FQGTGA.

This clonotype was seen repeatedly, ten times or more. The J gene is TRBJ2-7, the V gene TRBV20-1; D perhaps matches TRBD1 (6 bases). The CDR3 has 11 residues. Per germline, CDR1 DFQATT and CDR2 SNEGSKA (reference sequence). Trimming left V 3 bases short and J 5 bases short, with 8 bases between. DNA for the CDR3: TGCAGTGCTAGTACAGGGAACGAGCAGTACTTC. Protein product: CSASTGNEQYF.

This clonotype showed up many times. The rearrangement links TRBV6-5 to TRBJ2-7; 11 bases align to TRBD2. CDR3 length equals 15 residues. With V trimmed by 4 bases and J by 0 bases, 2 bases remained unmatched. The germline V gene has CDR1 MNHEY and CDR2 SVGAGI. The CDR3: CASSFGLAGSYEQYF. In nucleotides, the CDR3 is TGTGCCAGCAGTTTCGGACTAGCGGGCTCCTACGAGCAGTACTTC.

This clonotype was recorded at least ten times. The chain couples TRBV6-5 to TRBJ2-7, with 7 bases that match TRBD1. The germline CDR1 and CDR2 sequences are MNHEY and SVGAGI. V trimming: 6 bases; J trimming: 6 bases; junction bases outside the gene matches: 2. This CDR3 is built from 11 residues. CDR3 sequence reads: CASRNRGEQYF. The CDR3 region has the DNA TGTGCCAGCAGGAACAGGGGCGAGCAGTACTTC.